Listed below are T cell receptor beta chains from one sample, sequenced in a study of blood T cell repertoires in COVID-19. Profiling relied on immunoSEQ multiplex PCR, and the TCRdb table lists in-frame clones only, not all of them. The sample has 37,000 or so clones, over 75% seen once; the top ten hold 33%. Specimen: peripheral blood. The receptors come from a man in his sixties with acute or convalescent COVID-19. Both conserved end residues are part of each CDR3. Fields, in order: D gene, J gene, V gene, clone size, CDR3 protein, CDR3 DNA. The D gene is left open where the match is weak. The size field is filled for only some rows; it gives once, few, many or a size class.

d_call: TRBD2; j_call: TRBJ2-5; v_call: TRBV7-2; clone_size: .; cdr3_aa: CASSLVLTGLADKETQYF; cdr3_nt: TGTGCCAGCAGCTTGGTTTTGACGGGGCTAGCGGATAAAGAGACCCAGTACTTC
d_call: .; j_call: TRBJ2-3; v_call: TRBV5-1; clone_size: .; cdr3_aa: CASRAGLEGASTDTQYF; cdr3_nt: TGCGCCAGCAGGGCAGGACTGGAGGGGGCTAGCACAGATACGCAGTATTTT
d_call: .; j_call: TRBJ2-7; v_call: TRBV4-3; clone_size: .; cdr3_aa: CASSQDTQGTYEQYF; cdr3_nt: TGCGCCAGCAGCCAAGATACCCAGGGGACCTACGAGCAGTACTTC
d_call: .; j_call: TRBJ2-7; v_call: TRBV2; clone_size: .; cdr3_aa: CASSDSGAYEQYF; cdr3_nt: TGTGCCAGCAGTGATTCAGGGGCCTACGAGCAGTACTTC
d_call: .; j_call: TRBJ1-3; v_call: TRBV18; clone_size: .; cdr3_aa: CASSRTELSGNTIYF; cdr3_nt: TGTGCCAGCTCCCGGACAGAGCTCTCTGGAAACACCATATATTTT
d_call: TRBD2; j_call: TRBJ2-7; v_call: TRBV7-9; clone_size: once; cdr3_aa: CASSLTSGSLHEQYF; cdr3_nt: TGTGCCAGCAGCTTAACTAGCGGGAGTCTCCACGAGCAGTACTTC
d_call: .; j_call: TRBJ2-2; v_call: TRBV28; clone_size: .; cdr3_aa: CASIGTGAPGELFF; cdr3_nt: TGTGCCAGCATCGGGACGGGAGCCCCCGGGGAGCTGTTTTTT
d_call: .; j_call: TRBJ2-3; v_call: TRBV13; clone_size: .; cdr3_aa: CASSLAGADTQYF; cdr3_nt: TGTGCCAGCAGCTTAGCAGGGGCAGATACGCAGTATTTT
d_call: TRBD1; j_call: TRBJ2-7; v_call: TRBV30; clone_size: .; cdr3_aa: CAWRGRTGFFEQYF; cdr3_nt: TGTGCCTGGAGGGGAAGGACAGGGTTCTTCGAGCAGTACTTC
d_call: TRBD2; j_call: TRBJ2-7; v_call: TRBV11-2; clone_size: .; cdr3_aa: CASSFPGLAYEQYF; cdr3_nt: TGTGCCAGCAGCTTTCCGGGACTAGCTTACGAGCAGTACTTC
d_call: .; j_call: TRBJ2-1; v_call: TRBV5-8; clone_size: .; cdr3_aa: CANPDTERVNEQFF; cdr3_nt: TGTGCCAACCCGGACACGGAGCGGGTCAATGAGCAGTTCTTC